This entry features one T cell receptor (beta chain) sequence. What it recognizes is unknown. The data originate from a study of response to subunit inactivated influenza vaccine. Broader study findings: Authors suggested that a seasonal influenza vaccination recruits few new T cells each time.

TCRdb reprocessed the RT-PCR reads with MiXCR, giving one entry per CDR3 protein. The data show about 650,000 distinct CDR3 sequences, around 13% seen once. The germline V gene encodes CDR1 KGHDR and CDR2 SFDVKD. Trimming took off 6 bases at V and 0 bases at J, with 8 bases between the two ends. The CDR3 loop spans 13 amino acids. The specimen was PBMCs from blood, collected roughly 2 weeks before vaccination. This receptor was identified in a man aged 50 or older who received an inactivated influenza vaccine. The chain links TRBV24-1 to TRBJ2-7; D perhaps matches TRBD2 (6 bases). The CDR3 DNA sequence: TGTGCCACCAGTTCGGGGGACTCCTACGAGCAGTACTTC. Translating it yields CATSSGDSYEQYF.